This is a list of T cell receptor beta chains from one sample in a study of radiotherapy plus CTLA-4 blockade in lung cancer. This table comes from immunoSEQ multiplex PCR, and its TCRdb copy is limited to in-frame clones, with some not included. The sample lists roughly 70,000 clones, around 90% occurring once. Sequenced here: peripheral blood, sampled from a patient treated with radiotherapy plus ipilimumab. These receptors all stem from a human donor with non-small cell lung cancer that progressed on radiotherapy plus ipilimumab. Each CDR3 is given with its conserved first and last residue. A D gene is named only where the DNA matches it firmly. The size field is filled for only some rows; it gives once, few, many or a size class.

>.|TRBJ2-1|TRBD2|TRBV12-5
CASGSPSGSYNEQFF
TGTGCTAGTGGCTCCCCTAGCGGGAGCTACAATGAGCAGTTCTTC
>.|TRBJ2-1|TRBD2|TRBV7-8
CASRLRTRLAGGESYNEQFF
TGTGCCAGCAGGTTAAGGACAAGACTAGCGGGAGGGGAATCCTACAATGAGCAGTTCTTC
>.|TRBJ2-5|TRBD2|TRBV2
CASSETGGRGETQYF
TGTGCCAGCAGTGAGACCGGCGGGAGGGGAGAGACCCAGTACTTC
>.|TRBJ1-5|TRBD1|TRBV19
CASSPTGHPASSNQPQHF
TGTGCCAGTTCCCCGACAGGGCATCCGGCAAGTAGCAATCAGCCCCAGCATTTT
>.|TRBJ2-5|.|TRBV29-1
CSVEGLGETQYF
TGCAGCGTTGAAGGGTTAGGGGAGACCCAGTACTTC
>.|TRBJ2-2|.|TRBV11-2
CASSLIRGPGELFF
TGTGCCAGCAGCTTAATTCGGGGGCCCGGGGAGCTGTTTTTT
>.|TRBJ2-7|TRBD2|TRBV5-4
CASSAGGTSSYEQYF
TGTGCCAGCAGTGCGGGCGGGACTAGCTCCTACGAGCAGTACTTC
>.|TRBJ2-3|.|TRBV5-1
CASSLSSTDTQYF
TGCGCCAGCTCGCTATCAAGCACAGATACGCAGTATTTT
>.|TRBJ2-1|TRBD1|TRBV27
CASSFLRTGGIDEQFF
TGTGCCAGCAGTTTCTTAAGGACAGGGGGGATCGATGAGCAGTTCTTC
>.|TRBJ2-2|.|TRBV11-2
CASSLDMRAGELFF
TGTGCCAGCAGCTTAGATATGAGGGCCGGGGAGCTGTTTTTT
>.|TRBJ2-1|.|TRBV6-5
CASTLETGSYNEQFF
TGTGCCAGCACCCTCGAAACCGGCTCCTACAATGAGCAGTTCTTC
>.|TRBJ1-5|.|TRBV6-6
CASSYLGDSNQPQHF
TGTGCCAGCAGCTACCTGGGGGATAGCAATCAGCCCCAGCATTTT
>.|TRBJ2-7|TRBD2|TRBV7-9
CASSLLESVGLADYEQYF
TGTGCCAGCAGCCTCCTAGAAAGTGTGGGACTAGCGGACTACGAGCAGTACTTC
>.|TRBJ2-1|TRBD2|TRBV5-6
CASSLAGLAGGVTYNEQFF
TGTGCCAGCAGCTTGGCGGGACTAGCGGGAGGAGTAACCTACAATGAGCAGTTCTTC
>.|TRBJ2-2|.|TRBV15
CATSRDRTAGELFF
TGTGCCACCAGCAGAGATCGCACCGCCGGGGAGCTGTTTTTT
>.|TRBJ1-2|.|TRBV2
CASSAGTNYGYTF
TGTGCCAGCAGTGCGGGCACTAACTATGGCTACACCTTC
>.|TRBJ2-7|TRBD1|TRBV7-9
CASSLGQGGHYEQYF
TGTGCCAGCAGCTTAGGACAGGGCGGACACTACGAGCAGTACTTC
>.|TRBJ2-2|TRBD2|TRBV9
CASHPRRLAGGPNTGELFF
TGTGCCAGCCATCCTCGGAGGTTAGCGGGAGGACCGAACACCGGGGAGCTGTTTTTT
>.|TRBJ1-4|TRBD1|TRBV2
CASSDLWTGAPINEKLFF
TGTGCCAGCAGTGATCTGTGGACAGGGGCCCCAATAAACGAAAAACTGTTTTTT
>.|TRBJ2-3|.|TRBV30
CAWSSQQGLRVGTQYF
TGTGCCTGGAGCTCCCAGCAGGGGCTAAGGGTGGGTACGCAGTATTTT
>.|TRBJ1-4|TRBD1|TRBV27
CASRPGQPLTNEKLFF
TGTGCCAGCAGACCGGGACAGCCACTTACTAATGAAAAACTGTTTTTT
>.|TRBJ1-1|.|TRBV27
CASSLYGGGTEAFF
TGTGCCAGCAGTTTATACGGCGGCGGCACTGAAGCTTTCTTT
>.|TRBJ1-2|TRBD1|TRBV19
CASTAGQTNYGYTF
TGTGCCAGTACGGCGGGACAGACTAACTATGGCTACACCTTC
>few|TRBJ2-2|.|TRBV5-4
CASSLDSVTGELFF
TGTGCCAGCAGCTTGGACTCTGTCACCGGGGAGCTGTTTTTT
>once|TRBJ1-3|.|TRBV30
CAWSVLGNTIYF
TGTGCCTGGAGTGTCCTGGGAAACACCATATATTTT
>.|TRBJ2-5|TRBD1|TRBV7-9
CASSAGQGRQETQYF
TGTGCCAGCAGCGCTGGACAGGGGAGGCAAGAGACCCAGTACTTC
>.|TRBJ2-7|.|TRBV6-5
CASSAGVAYEQYF
TGTGCCAGCAGTGCCGGGGTGGCCTACGAGCAGTACTTC
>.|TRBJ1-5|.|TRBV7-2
CASSLGQNQPQHF
TGTGCCAGCAGCTTAGGACAGAATCAGCCCCAGCATTTT
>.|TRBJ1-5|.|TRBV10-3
CAISEHRYSNQPQHF
TGTGCCATCAGTGAACACAGATATAGCAATCAGCCCCAGCATTTT
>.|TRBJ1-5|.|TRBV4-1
CASSQYWTDIDNQPQHF
TGCGCCAGCAGCCAATACTGGACAGACATAGACAATCAGCCCCAGCATTTT
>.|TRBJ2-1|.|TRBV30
CAWSIGGEQFF
TGTGCCTGGAGCATAGGGGGTGAGCAGTTCTTC
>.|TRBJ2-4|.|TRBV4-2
CASSQERKNIQYF
TGTGCCAGCAGCCAAGAGCGGAAAAACATTCAGTACTTC
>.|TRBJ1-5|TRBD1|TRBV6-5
CASSYSRGGTPQHF
TGTGCCAGCAGTTACTCCAGGGGGGGCACGCCCCAGCATTTT
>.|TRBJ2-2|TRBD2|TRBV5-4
CASSLGTSGRGAGELFF
TGTGCCAGCAGCTTGGGTACGAGCGGGAGGGGAGCCGGGGAGCTGTTTTTT
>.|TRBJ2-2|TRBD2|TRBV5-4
CASSSPSGSNTGELFF
TGTGCCAGCAGCTCCCCTAGCGGGTCTAACACCGGGGAGCTGTTTTTT
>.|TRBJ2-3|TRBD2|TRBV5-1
CASSLERTSGSTDTQYF
TGCGCCAGCAGCTTGGAACGGACTAGCGGGAGCACAGATACGCAGTATTTT
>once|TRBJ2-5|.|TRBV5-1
CASSQGAVQETQYF
TGCGCCAGCAGTCAAGGGGCCGTCCAAGAGACCCAGTACTTC
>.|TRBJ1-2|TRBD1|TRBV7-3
CASSPDRLGGYTF
TGTGCCAGCAGCCCGGACAGGCTGGGCGGCTACACCTTC
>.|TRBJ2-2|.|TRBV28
CASRPGVYANTGELFF
TGTGCCAGCAGGCCAGGGGTCTACGCGAACACCGGGGAGCTGTTTTTT
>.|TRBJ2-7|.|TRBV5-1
CASSQPGSNYEQYF
TGCGCCAGCAGCCAACCCGGCAGTAACTACGAGCAGTACTTC
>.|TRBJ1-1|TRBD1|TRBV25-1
CASSDSDRGAPNTEAFF
TGTGCCAGCAGTGACTCGGACAGGGGTGCGCCGAACACTGAAGCTTTCTTT
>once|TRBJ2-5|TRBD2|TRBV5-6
CASSSASGSFQETQYF
TGTGCCAGCAGCTCCGCTAGCGGGAGTTTCCAAGAGACCCAGTACTTC
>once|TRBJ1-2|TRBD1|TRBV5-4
CASSLKGTGDGYTF
TGTGCCAGCAGCTTGAAAGGGACAGGGGACGGCTACACCTTC
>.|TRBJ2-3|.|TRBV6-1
CASRDTTDTQYF
TGTGCCAGCAGGGACACCACAGATACGCAGTATTTT
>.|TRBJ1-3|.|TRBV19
CASQSTGRSGNTIYF
TGTGCCAGTCAATCAACAGGGCGCTCTGGAAACACCATATATTTT
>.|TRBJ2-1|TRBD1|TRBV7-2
CASSFGGQGSNEQFF
TGTGCCAGCAGCTTCGGGGGACAGGGATCGAATGAGCAGTTCTTC
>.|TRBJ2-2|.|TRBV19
CASSTARRGTGELFF
TGTGCCAGCTCAACCGCACGGAGGGGAACCGGGGAGCTGTTTTTT
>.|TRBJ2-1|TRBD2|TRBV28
CASSIPGLHYNEQFF
TGTGCCAGCAGTATACCGGGACTACATTACAATGAGCAGTTCTTC
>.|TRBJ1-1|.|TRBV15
CATSSGQNTEAFF
TGTGCCACCAGCAGCGGACAGAACACTGAAGCTTTCTTT
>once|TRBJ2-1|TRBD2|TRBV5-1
CASSGTSGKYNEQFF
TGCGCCAGCAGTGGGACTAGCGGGAAGTACAATGAGCAGTTCTTC